The T cell receptor beta chain described here comes from a study of blood T cell repertoires in COVID-19. Overall study context: Collection of acute and convalescent COVID-19 samples took place in the United States, Italy and Spain. Sample material is recorded as cDNA or gDNA derived from T cells, B-cell-depleted T cells, or PBMCs.

Germline V gives CDR1 SGDLS, CDR2 YYNGEE. V dropped 5 bases and J dropped 1 base, with 13 bases sitting between them. This CDR3 is built from 15 residues. In Seattle, patients joined the study during active infection and were tracked longitudinally. Per the authors' pipeline: Scientists estimated how many nucleated cells there were by amplifying reference gene primers. The table came from immunoSEQ multiplex PCR; TCRdb's copy has only in-frame clones and leaves some out. V and J calls and clone size are copied from that table; D and trimming were computed from the DNA. The repertoire holds around 210,000 clones, with 85% as singletons.

Sequencing input: peripheral blood. This sequence originates from a man aged 50 to 60 with COVID-19, enrolled during active disease. The chain combines TRBV9 with TRBJ2-1, with a possible D match to TRBD1 (6 bases). CDR3 nucleotide sequence: TGTGCCAGCAGTGCCGACAGGCTTTCCTACAATGAGCAGTTCTTC. Its protein product is CASSADRLSYNEQFF. Filled out from reference TRBV9 and TRBJ2-1, the complete variable domain reads DSGVTQTPKHLITATGQRVTLRCSPRSGDLSVYWYQQSLDQGLQFLIQYYNGEERAKGNILERFSAQQFPDLHSELNLSSLELGDSALYFCASSADRLSYNEQFFGPGTRLTVL.